This T cell receptor (beta chain) was observed in a study of blood T cells in healthy people across ages. General study results and limits: With naive T cell percentage, TCR beta diversity showed a strong correlation. The recorded TCR beta diversity per million T cells decreased in a roughly linear manner with age.

Germline trimming cut 5 bases from V and 6 bases from J; bases unmatched to any gene: 3. The length of the CDR3 is 12 residues. Germline V gene sequence: CDR1 DFQATT, CDR2 SNEGSKA (reference sequence). Every donor provided approximately 9.2 milliliters of peripheral blood. This clonotype has just a few counts. Its antigen is currently unknown. Next came a second PCR, run for about 7 to 12 cycles, which used a sample-barcoded 5' primer along with a J-beta primer mix. The authors tagged each cDNA molecule using a template-switch adaptor with 12 random nucleotides. TCRdb analysed the 5' RACE reads with MiXCR anew, one entry per CDR3 protein. The sample consists of around 1,600,000 distinct CDR3 sequences, around 40% of them appearing once.

Sequencing was done on a sample of blood. This TCR came from a woman younger than 35 in good health. This chain uses TRBV20-1 with TRBJ1-5, with 8 bases matching TRBD1. The CDR3 here is CSADRGSQPQHF. CDR3 in DNA: TGCAGTGCTGACAGGGGATCTCAGCCCCAGCATTTT.